A single sample is the source of the 23 T cell receptor beta chains below, sequenced in a study of blood T cell repertoires in COVID-19. Sequencing was performed with immunoSEQ multiplex PCR; in TCRdb, only in-frame clones are kept and a portion is missing. The sample shows about 400,000 clones, approximately 90% of them seen only once. Material: PBMCs or T cells enriched from blood (not recorded which). The receptors were gathered from a woman aged 45-65 years who had recovered from COVID-19.

DNA for the CDR3: TGCAGTGCCGGGTTCTCCTACGAGCAGTACTTC. Translated: CSAGFSYEQYF. V and J are TRBV20-1 and TRBJ2-7; unclear D gene. V gave up 6 bases and J gave up 0 bases, with 6 bases separating them. The germline CDR1 and CDR2 sequences are DFQATT and SNEGSKA (reference sequence). The CDR3 spans 11 residues.

This rearrangement joins TRBV2 to TRBJ1-2; 7 bases agree with TRBD1. The CDR3 runs to 14 residues. J gave up 3 bases and V 4 bases, and 5 bases lay outside the gene matches. In germline, CDR1 is SNHLY, CDR2 FYNNEI. For the CDR3, the DNA is TGTGCCAGCAGTGTGGGGACAGAAGACTATGGCTACACCTTC. This encodes CASSVGTEDYGYTF.

The CDR3 region is CASSYLGPRQPQHF. The CDR3 nucleotides are TGTGCCAGCAGTTACTTGGGGCCGAGGCAGCCCCAGCATTTT. The chain uses TRBV6-5 and TRBJ1-5, with D perhaps matching TRBD1 (5 bases). V lost 1 base and J lost 7, with 11 bases in between. The CDR3 runs 14 residues. The V gene's germline CDR1 is MNHEY and CDR2 SVGAGI.

This sequence joins TRBV28 and TRBJ1-6; the D gene is possibly TRBD1 (6 bases). V was pared by 4 bases and J by 2 bases, with 12 bases between. The CDR3 runs 16 residues. The V gene's germline CDR1 is MDHEN and CDR2 SYDVKM. The CDR3 loop reads CASSSPGAPYNSPLHF. CDR3 bases: TGTGCCAGCAGTTCCCCAGGGGCACCCTATAATTCACCCCTCCACTTT.

The V call is TRBV19, the J call TRBJ1-2, with 7 bases that match TRBD1. V was pared by 11 bases and J by 6 bases, with 12 bases of the junction left unmatched. This CDR3 has 13 amino acids. From germline, CDR1 is LNHDA and CDR2 SQIVND (reference sequence). The CDR3: CAGGQLGHDGYTF. In DNA form, the CDR3 reads TGTGCCGGGGGACAGTTGGGCCACGATGGCTACACCTTC.

This clone has only a few counts. V gene TRBV28 combines with J gene TRBJ1-2; 9 bases line up with TRBD1. This CDR3 is built from 14 residues. CDR1 is MDHEN, CDR2 SYDVKM, per germline. The J segment lost 7 bases and the V segment lost 5 bases, leaving 8 bases of the junction unmatched. The CDR3 spells CASSKQGAEGGYTF. The CDR3 DNA sequence: TGTGCCAGCAGTAAACAGGGGGCGGAGGGTGGCTACACCTTC.

The chain uses TRBV3-1 (or the pseudogene TRBV3-2) and TRBJ1-5, with TRBD1 as a possible D gene (6 bases). This CDR3 spans 16 amino acids. Germline loops: CDR1 LGHDT, CDR2 YNNKEL (reference sequence). The germline V and J ends were trimmed by 2 bases and 1 base, with 12 bases remaining between them. CDR3 sequence (DNA): TGTGCCAGCAGCCAAAACCGGGGGGCAAGCAATCAGCCCCAGCATTTT. Its translation is CASSQNRGASNQPQHF.

The chain is built from TRBV7-9 and TRBJ2-1; unclear D gene. The germline V gene has CDR1 SEHNR and CDR2 FQNEAQ (reference sequence). This CDR3 comprises 15 residues. Trimming cost V 0 bases and J 0 bases, with 6 bases left between them. CDR3 in DNA: TGTGCCAGCAGCTTAGCAGCGCCCTCCTACAATGAGCAGTTCTTC. Residues: CASSLAAPSYNEQFF.

The chain is built from TRBV7-9 and TRBJ1-1; the match to TRBD1 covers 9 bases. There are 15 residues in the CDR3. V lost 5 bases and J lost 0; bases outside the gene matches: 4. CDR1 and CDR2 (germline): SEHNR, FQNEAQ (reference sequence). The CDR3 region is CASSPGTGMNTEAFF. Here the CDR3 DNA reads TGTGCCAGCAGCCCCGGGACAGGGATGAACACTGAAGCTTTCTTT.

The chain joins TRBV5-1 to TRBJ1-1, with no clear D. The CDR3 runs 14 residues. Germline lookup yields CDR1 SGHRS and CDR2 YFSETQ. V lost 2 bases and J lost 3, with 11 bases in between. In nucleotides, the CDR3 is TGCGCCAGCAGCTTTTCGGGAGAACACACTGAAGCTTTCTTT. Residues: CASSFSGEHTEAFF.

This chain connects TRBV27 to TRBJ2-7; TRBD1 matches at 10 bases. The CDR3 consists of 14 residues. The V gene's germline CDR1 is MNHEY and CDR2 SMNVEV (reference sequence). The trim removed 5 bases at V and 5 bases at J, leaving 6 bases unmatched. The CDR3 spells CASSEPGTGDEQYF. As DNA, the CDR3 is TGTGCCAGCAGTGAACCCGGGACAGGGGACGAGCAGTACTTC.

The V gene is TRBV2, the J gene TRBJ1-2; 10 bases are a match to TRBD1. The ends lost 9 bases at V and 8 bases at J; junction bases unmatched: 18. CDR3 length: 16 residues. Per the germline V gene, CDR1 is SNHLY and CDR2 is FYNNEI. The CDR3: CARTKTGTGEVGGYTF. In nucleotides, the CDR3 is TGTGCCAGAACCAAAACCGGGACAGGGGAAGTAGGCGGCTACACCTTC.

The CDR3 spells CASNQGLYNSPLHF. In nucleotides, the CDR3 is TGTGCCAGCAACCAGGGACTCTATAATTCACCCCTCCACTTT. The chain employs TRBV6-5 and TRBJ1-6, with D perhaps TRBD1 (5 bases). CDR3 size: 14 residues. Germline V gene lookup returns CDR1 MNHEY and CDR2 SVGAGI. V gave up 7 bases and J gave up 3 bases, with 10 bases separating them.

This sequence joins TRBV7-2 and TRBJ2-7, with TRBD2 matching 11 bases. The ends lost 6 bases at V and 3 bases at J; junction bases unmatched: 4. The CDR3 contains 14 residues. CDR1 and CDR2 (germline): SGHTA, FQGNSA. This CDR3 is CASRSLAGGYEQYF. CDR3 coding DNA: TGTGCCAGCAGAAGTCTAGCGGGGGGCTACGAGCAGTACTTC.

The chain is built from TRBV5-1 and TRBJ1-2; TRBD1 aligns across 7 bases. With V trimmed by 4 bases and J by 2 bases, 2 bases remained unmatched. This CDR3 has 13 amino acids. Germline assignment: CDR1 SGHRS and CDR2 YFSETQ. CDR3 residues: CASSGGQNYGYTF. The CDR3 nucleotides are TGCGCCAGCAGCGGGGGACAGAACTATGGCTACACCTTC.

This clone turned up a few times. The genes are TRBV7-6 and TRBJ1-3; possibly TRBD1 for D (6 bases). Trimming left V 5 bases short and J 2 bases short, with 16 bases between. There are 16 residues in the CDR3. Germline-derived CDR1 and CDR2 are SGHVS and FNYEAQ. CDR3 sequence: CASSVSQGNAGNTIYF. The CDR3 DNA sequence: TGTGCCAGCAGCGTAAGCCAGGGGAACGCTGGAAACACCATATATTTT.

This chain uses TRBV28 with TRBJ2-5; D is unresolved. V was shortened by 5 bases and J by 2 bases, with 12 bases between the two germline ends. The germline CDR1 and CDR2 sequences are MDHEN and SYDVKM. CDR3 length equals 14 residues. The chain's CDR3 is CASSPLFLQETQYF. The CDR3 nucleotides are TGTGCCAGCAGTCCCCTATTCCTACAAGAGACCCAGTACTTC. Drawing the rest from reference TRBV28 and TRBJ2-5, the complete variable domain is DVKVTQSSRYLVKRTGEKVFLECVQDMDHENMFWYRQDPGLGLRLIYFSYDVKMKEKGDIPEGYSVSREKKERFSLILESASTNQTSMYLCASSPLFLQETQYFGPGTRLLVL.

V gene TRBV28 combines with J gene TRBJ1-6; D is possibly TRBD1 (6 bases). The ends were cut back, 0 bases at V and 5 bases at J, with 8 bases in the middle. Germline lookup yields CDR1 MDHEN and CDR2 SYDVKM. CDR3 size: 15 residues. The CDR3 DNA follows: TGTGCCAGCAGTTTATGGGCAGGGGATAATTCACCCCTCCACTTT. It codes for CASSLWAGDNSPLHF.

This clone was recorded once. V gene TRBV6-2 or TRBV6-3 combines with J gene TRBJ2-7; TRBD1 matches 7 bases. V lost 5 bases and J lost 2; bases outside the gene matches: 9. In germline, CDR1 is MNHEY, CDR2 SVGEGT. This CDR3 comprises 15 residues. The CDR3 coding sequence is TGTGCCAGCAGTCAACAGGGGATCCTCCCCTACGAGCAGTACTTC. Its protein product is CASSQQGILPYEQYF.

V gene TRBV7-9 combines with J gene TRBJ2-1, with TRBD1 as a possible D gene (6 bases). V lost 5 bases and J 12 bases, leaving 11 bases between the germline ends. CDR1 and CDR2 from the germline V gene are SEHNR and FQNEAQ (reference sequence). The CDR3 contains 11 residues. The CDR3 loop is CASSPDRLQFF. The CDR3 bases are TGTGCCAGCAGCCCCGACAGGTTGCAGTTCTTC.

This clone came up once. The chain uses TRBV6-5 and TRBJ1-1; D not resolved. Germline V gene sequence: CDR1 MNHEY, CDR2 SVGAGI. The length of the CDR3 is 14 residues. The V end lost 2 bases, the J end lost 6 bases, and 13 bases lay between the germline ends. CDR3 coding DNA: TGTGCCAGCAGTTACGCTGCGGGGATACCTGAAGCTTTCTTT. Its protein is CASSYAAGIPEAFF.

V gene TRBV6-5 combines with J gene TRBJ2-2; maybe TRBD1 (5 bases). From germline, CDR1 is MNHEY and CDR2 SVGAGI. There are 14 residues in the CDR3. V was clipped by 6 bases and J by 4 bases, with 12 bases between them. The CDR3 loop is CASRTEIRTGELFF. In DNA form, the CDR3 reads TGTGCCAGCAGGACAGAAATCCGCACCGGGGAGCTGTTTTTT.

This chain links TRBV14 with TRBJ1-2; D is unclear. CDR3 size: 13 residues. Germline V lookup: CDR1 SGHDN, CDR2 FVKESK. V lost 1 base and J 2 bases, leaving 5 bases between the germline ends. The CDR3 DNA reads TGTGCCAGCAGCCAAGCCAAAAACTATGGCTACACCTTC. Protein product: CASSQAKNYGYTF.